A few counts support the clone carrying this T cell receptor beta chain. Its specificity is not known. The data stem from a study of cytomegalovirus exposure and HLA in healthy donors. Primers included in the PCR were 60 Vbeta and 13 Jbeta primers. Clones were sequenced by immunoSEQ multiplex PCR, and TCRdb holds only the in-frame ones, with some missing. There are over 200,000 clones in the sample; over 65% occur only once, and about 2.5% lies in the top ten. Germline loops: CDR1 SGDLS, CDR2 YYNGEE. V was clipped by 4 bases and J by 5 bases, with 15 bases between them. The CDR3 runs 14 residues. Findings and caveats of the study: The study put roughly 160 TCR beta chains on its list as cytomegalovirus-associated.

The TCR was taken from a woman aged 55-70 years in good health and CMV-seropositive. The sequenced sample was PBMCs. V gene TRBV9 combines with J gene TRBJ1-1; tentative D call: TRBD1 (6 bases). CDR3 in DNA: TGTGCCAGCAGCCCCAGTTCAGGGGATACTGAAGCTTTCTTT. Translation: CASSPSSGDTEAFF.